This TCR beta chain was profiled in a study of blood T cell repertoires in COVID-19. About the study: Nucleic acid was either cDNA or gDNA, and it came from T cells, B-cell-depleted T cells, or PBMCs.

This clone was seen a few times. The CDR3 totals 14 residues. Germline CDR1 SGHNT, CDR2 YYREEE (reference sequence). Trimming pared 7 bases from V and 0 bases from J, leaving 14 bases between. In the original analysis: Amplification with reference gene primers provided the estimates of nucleated cell counts. Here immunoSEQ multiplex PCR was the method, and the copy in TCRdb shows in-frame clones only, minus some. V and J calls and clone size are given by that table; D and trimming were obtained from the DNA. The repertoire has over 150,000 clones, more than 60% of them found once; the top ten carry approximately 2.6%.

The receptor comes from a man between 65 and 79 years old with acute or convalescent COVID-19. Specimen: peripheral blood. The genes are TRBV5-4 and TRBJ2-7; D may match TRBD1 or TRBD2 (6 bases each). The CDR3 nucleotides read TGTGCCAGCGGCCTGGGGGGCAGCTCCTACGAGCAGTACTTC. This codes for CASGLGGSSYEQYF.